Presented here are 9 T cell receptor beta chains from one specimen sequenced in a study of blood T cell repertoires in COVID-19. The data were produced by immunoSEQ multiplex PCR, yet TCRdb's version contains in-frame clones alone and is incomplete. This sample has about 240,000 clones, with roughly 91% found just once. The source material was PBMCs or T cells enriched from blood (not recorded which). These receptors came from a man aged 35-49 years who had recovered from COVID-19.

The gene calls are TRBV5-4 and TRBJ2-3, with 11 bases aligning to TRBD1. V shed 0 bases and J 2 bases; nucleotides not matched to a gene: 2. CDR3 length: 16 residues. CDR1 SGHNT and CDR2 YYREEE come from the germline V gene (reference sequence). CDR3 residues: CASSLGGQGDTDTQYF. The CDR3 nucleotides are TGTGCCAGCAGCTTGGGGGGACAGGGGGACACAGATACGCAGTATTTT.

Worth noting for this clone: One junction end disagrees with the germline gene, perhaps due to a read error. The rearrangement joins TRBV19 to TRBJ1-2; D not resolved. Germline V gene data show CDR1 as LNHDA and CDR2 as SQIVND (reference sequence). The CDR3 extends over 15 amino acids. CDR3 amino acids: CASSLSEKVIYVYTF. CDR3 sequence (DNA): TGTGCCAGTAGTCTCTCGGAGAAGGTCATATATGTCTACACCTTC. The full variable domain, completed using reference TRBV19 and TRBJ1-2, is DGGITQSPKYLFRKEGQNVTLSCEQNLNHDAMYWYRQDPGQGLRLIYYSQIVNDFQKGDIAEGYSVSREKKESFPLTVTSAQKNPTAFYLCASSLSEKVIYVYTFGSGTRLTVV.

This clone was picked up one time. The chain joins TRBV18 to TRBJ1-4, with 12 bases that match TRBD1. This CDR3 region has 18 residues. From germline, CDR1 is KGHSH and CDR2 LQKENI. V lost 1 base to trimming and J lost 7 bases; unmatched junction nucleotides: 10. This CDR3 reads CASSPRGTGGSVTEKLFF. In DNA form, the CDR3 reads TGTGCCAGCTCACCACGGGGGACAGGGGGCTCTGTCACTGAAAAACTGTTTTTT.

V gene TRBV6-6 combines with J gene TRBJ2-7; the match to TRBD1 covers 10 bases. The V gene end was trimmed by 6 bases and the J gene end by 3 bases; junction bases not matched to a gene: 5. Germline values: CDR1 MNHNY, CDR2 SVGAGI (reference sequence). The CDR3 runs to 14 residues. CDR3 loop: CASRGDRGIYEQYF. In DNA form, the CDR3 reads TGTGCCAGCAGGGGGGACAGGGGAATCTACGAGCAGTACTTC.

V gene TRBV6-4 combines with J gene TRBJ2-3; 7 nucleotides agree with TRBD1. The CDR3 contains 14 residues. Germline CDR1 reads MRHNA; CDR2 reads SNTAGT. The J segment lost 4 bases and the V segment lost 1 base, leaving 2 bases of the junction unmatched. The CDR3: CASSDWDRSDTQYF. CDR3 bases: TGTGCCAGCAGTGACTGGGACAGATCAGATACGCAGTATTTT.

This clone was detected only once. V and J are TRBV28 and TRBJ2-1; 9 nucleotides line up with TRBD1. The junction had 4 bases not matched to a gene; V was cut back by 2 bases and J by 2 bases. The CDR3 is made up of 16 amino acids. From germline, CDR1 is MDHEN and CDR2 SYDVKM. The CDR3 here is CASSLGGQGAYNEQFF. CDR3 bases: TGTGCCAGCAGTTTAGGGGGACAGGGAGCCTACAATGAGCAGTTCTTC.

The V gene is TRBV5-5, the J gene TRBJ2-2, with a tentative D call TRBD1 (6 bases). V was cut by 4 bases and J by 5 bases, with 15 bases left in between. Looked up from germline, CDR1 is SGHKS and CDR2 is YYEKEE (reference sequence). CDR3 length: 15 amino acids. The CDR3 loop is CASSTPDRVTGELFF. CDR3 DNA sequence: TGTGCCAGCAGCACCCCGGACAGAGTAACCGGGGAGCTGTTTTTT.

The CDR3 is CASTQRRGSGNTIYF. CDR3 bases: TGTGCCAGCACCCAAAGACGGGGCTCTGGAAACACCATATATTTT. This chain links TRBV28 with TRBJ1-3; D remains ambiguous. V lost 7 bases to trimming and J lost 0 bases, with 13 bases between them. The germline gives CDR1 MDHEN, CDR2 SYDVKM. CDR3 length equals 15 residues.

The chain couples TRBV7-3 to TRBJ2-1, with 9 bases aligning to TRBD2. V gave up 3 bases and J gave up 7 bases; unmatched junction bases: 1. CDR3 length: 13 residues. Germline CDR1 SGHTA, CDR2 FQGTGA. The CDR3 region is CASSFLAGNEQFF. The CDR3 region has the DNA TGTGCCAGCAGCTTCCTAGCGGGGAATGAGCAGTTCTTC.